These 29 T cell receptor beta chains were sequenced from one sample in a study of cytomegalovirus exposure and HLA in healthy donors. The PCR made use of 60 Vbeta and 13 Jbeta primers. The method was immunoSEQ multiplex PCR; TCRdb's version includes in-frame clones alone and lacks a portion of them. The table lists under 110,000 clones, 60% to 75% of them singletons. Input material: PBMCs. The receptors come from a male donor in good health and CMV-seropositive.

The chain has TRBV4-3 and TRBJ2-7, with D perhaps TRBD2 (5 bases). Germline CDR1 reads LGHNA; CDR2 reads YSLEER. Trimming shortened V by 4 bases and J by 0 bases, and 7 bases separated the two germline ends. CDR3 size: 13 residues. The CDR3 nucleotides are TGCGCCAGCAGCCGGGAGAACTCCTACGAGCAGTACTTC. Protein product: CASSRENSYEQYF.

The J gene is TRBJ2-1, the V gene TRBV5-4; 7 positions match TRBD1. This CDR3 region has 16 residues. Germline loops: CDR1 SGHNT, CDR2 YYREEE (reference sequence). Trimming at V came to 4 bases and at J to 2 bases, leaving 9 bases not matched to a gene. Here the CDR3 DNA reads TGTGCCAGCAGCCCCCCGGTTACAGGGGCCTACAATGAGCAGTTCTTC. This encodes CASSPPVTGAYNEQFF.

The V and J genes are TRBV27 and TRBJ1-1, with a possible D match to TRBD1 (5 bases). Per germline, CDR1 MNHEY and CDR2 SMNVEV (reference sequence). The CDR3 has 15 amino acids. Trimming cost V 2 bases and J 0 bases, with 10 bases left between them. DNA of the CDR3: TGTGCCAGCAGTTTAAAAAGGGGAATGAACACTGAAGCTTTCTTT. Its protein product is CASSLKRGMNTEAFF.

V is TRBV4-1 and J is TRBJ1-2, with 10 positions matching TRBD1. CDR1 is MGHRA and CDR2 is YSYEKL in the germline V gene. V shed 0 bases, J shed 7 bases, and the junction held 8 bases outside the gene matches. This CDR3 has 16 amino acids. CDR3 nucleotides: TGCGCCAGCAGCCAAGATGCGTGGCGGGACAGGGGTGGCTACACCTTC. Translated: CASSQDAWRDRGGYTF.

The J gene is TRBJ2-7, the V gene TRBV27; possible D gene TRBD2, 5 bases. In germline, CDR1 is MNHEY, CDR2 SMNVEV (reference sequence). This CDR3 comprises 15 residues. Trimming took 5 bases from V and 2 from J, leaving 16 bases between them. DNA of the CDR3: TGTGCCAGCAGTCCCAATTCGGGATCAACCTACGAGCAGTACTTC. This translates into CASSPNSGSTYEQYF.

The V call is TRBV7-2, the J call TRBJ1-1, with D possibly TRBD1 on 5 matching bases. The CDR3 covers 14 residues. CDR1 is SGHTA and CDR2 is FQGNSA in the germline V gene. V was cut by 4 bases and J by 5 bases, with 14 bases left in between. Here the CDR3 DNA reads TGTGCCAGCAGCTCCCAAAGGAGGGGAACTGAAGCTTTCTTT. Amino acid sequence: CASSSQRRGTEAFF. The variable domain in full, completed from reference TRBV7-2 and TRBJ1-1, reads GAGVSQSPSNKVTEKGKDVELRCDPISGHTALYWYRQSLGQGLEFLIYFQGNSAPDKSGLPSDRFSAERTGGSVSTLTIQRTQQEDSAVYLCASSSQRRGTEAFFGQGTRLTVV.

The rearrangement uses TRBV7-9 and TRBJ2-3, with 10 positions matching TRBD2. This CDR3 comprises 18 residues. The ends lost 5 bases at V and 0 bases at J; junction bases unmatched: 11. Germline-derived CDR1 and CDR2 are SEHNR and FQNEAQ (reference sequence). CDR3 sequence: CASSAPAGTSESTDTQYF. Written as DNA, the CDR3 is TGTGCCAGCAGCGCGCCAGCCGGGACTAGCGAAAGCACAGATACGCAGTATTTT.

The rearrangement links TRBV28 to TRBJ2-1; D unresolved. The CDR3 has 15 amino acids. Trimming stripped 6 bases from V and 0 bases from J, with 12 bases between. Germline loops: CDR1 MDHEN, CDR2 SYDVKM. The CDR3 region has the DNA TGTGCCAGCAGCCTACGGCCTAGCTCCTACAATGAGCAGTTCTTC. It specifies CASSLRPSSYNEQFF.

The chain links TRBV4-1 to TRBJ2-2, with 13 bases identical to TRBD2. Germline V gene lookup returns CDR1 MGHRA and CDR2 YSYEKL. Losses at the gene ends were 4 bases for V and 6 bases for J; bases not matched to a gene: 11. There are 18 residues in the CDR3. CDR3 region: CASSRLVLAGGPPGELFF. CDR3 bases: TGCGCCAGCAGCCGCCTTGTACTAGCGGGAGGGCCCCCCGGGGAGCTGTTTTTT.

The CDR3 DNA is TGTGCCAGCAGTTACACCCCCAGGGGAAACTATGGCTACACCTTC. Its protein is CASSYTPRGNYGYTF. The chain carries TRBV6-6 and TRBJ1-2; perhaps TRBD1 as D (6 bases). This CDR3 has 15 residues. V dropped 2 bases and J dropped 2 bases, with 12 bases sitting between them. Germline V gene sequence: CDR1 MNHNY, CDR2 SVGAGI (reference sequence).

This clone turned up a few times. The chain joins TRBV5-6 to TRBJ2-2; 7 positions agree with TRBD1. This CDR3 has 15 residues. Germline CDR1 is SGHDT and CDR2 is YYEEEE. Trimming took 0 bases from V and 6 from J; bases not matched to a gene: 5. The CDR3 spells CASSLAPGGPGELFF. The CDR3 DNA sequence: TGTGCCAGCAGCTTGGCCCCAGGGGGTCCCGGGGAGCTGTTTTTT.

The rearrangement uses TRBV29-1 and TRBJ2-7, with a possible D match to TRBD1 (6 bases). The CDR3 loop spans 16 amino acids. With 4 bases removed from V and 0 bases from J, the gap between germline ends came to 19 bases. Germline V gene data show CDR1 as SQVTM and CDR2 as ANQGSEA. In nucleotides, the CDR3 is TGCAGCGTTGCCGGGACAAGCCGAAACCCCTCCTACGAGCAGTACTTC. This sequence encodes CSVAGTSRNPSYEQYF.

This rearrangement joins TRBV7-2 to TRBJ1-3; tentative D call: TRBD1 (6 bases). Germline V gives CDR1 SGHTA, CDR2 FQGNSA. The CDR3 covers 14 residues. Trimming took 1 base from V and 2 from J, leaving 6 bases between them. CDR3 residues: CASSLGQAGNTIYF. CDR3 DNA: TGTGCCAGCAGCTTAGGACAGGCTGGAAACACCATATATTTT.

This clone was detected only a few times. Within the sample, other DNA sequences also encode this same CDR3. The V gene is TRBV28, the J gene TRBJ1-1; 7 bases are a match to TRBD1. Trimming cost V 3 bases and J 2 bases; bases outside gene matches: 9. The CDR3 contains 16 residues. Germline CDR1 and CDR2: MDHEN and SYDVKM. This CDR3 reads CASSLGPGGANTEAFF. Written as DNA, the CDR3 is TGTGCCAGCAGTTTGGGGCCAGGGGGTGCTAACACTGAAGCTTTCTTT.

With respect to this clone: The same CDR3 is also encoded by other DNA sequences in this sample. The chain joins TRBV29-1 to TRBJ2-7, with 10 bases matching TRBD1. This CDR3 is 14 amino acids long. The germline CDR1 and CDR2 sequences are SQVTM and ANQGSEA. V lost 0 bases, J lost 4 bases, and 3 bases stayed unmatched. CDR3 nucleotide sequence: TGCAGCGTTGAAGAGGGGGACAGGGGTTACGAGCAGTACTTC. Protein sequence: CSVEEGDRGYEQYF.

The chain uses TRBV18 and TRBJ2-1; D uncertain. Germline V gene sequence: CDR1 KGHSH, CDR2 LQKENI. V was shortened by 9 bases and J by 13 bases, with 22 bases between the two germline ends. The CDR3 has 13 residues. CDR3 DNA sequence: TGTGCCAGTAAGCCCCTAGGCAGCCCAACTCAGTTCTTC. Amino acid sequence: CASKPLGSPTQFF.

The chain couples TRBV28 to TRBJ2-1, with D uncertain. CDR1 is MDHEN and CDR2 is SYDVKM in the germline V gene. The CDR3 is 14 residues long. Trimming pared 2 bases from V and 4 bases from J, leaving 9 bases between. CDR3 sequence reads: CASSLIWQYNEQFF. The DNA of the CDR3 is TGTGCCAGCAGTTTAATCTGGCAGTACAATGAGCAGTTCTTC.

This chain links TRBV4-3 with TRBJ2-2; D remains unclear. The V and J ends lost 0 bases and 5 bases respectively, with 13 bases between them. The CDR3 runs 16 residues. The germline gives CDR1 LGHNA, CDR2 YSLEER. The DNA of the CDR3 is TGCGCCAGCAGCCAAGAGTCAGGTCTGGCGACCGGGGAGCTGTTTTTT. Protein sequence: CASSQESGLATGELFF.

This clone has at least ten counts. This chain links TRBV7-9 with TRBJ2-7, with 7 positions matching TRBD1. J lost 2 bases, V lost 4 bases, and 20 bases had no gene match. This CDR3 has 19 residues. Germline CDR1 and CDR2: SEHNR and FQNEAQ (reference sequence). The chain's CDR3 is CASSYYTGEYRTAPYEQYF. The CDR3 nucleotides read TGTGCCAGCAGCTATTATACAGGGGAGTACCGCACCGCGCCCTACGAGCAGTACTTC. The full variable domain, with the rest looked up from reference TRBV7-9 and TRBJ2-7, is DTGVSQNPRHKITKRGQNVTFRCDPISEHNRLYWYRQTLGQGPEFLTYFQNEAQLEKSRLLSDRFSAERPKGSFSTLEIQRTEQGDSAMYLCASSYYTGEYRTAPYEQYFGPGTRLTVT.

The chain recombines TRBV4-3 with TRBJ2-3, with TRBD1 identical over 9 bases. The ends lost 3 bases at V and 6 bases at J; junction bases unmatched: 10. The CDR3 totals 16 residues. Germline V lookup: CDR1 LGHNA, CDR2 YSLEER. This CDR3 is CASSQSRDRVVDTQYF. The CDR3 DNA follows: TGCGCCAGCAGCCAGAGCCGGGACAGGGTCGTGGATACGCAGTATTTT.

The CDR3 loop reads CASTKTGQGGDTEAFF. CDR3 coding DNA: TGTGCCAGCACAAAAACTGGACAGGGAGGGGATACTGAAGCTTTCTTT. The J gene is TRBJ1-1, the V gene TRBV25-1; 8 bases are shared with TRBD1. The J segment lost 5 bases and the V segment lost 7 bases, leaving 15 bases of the junction unmatched. The CDR3 is 16 residues long. Germline V gene lookup returns CDR1 MGHDK and CDR2 SYGVNS.

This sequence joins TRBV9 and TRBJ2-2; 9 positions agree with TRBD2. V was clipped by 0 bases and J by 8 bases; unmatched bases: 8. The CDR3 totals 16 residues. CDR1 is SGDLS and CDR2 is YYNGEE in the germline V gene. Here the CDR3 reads CASSVVVAGASGELFF. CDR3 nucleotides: TGTGCCAGCAGCGTAGTTGTAGCGGGAGCGTCGGGGGAGCTGTTTTTT.

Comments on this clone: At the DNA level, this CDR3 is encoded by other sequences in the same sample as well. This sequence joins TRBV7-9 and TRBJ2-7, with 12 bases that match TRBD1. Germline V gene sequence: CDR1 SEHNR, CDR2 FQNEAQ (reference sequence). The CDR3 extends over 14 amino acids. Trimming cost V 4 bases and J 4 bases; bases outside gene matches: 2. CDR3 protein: CASSSGQGAYEQYF. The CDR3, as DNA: TGTGCCAGCAGCTCGGGACAGGGGGCTTACGAGCAGTACTTC.

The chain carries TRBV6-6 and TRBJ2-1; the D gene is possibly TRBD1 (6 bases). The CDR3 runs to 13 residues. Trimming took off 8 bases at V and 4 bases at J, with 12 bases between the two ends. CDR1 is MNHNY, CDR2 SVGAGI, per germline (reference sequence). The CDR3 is CASGTMSYNEQFF. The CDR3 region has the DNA TGTGCCAGCGGGACAATGTCATACAATGAGCAGTTCTTC.

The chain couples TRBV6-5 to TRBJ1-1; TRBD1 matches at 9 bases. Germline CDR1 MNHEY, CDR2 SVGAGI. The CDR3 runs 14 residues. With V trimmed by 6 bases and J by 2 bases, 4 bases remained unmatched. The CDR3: CASSKDRGNTEAFF. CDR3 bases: TGTGCCAGCAGCAAGGACAGGGGAAACACTGAAGCTTTCTTT.

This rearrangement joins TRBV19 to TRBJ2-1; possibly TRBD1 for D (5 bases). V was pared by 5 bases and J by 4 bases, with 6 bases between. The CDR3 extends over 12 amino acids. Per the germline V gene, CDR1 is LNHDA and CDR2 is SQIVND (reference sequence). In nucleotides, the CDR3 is TGTGCCAGTAGTGACAGTTACAATGAGCAGTTCTTC. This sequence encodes CASSDSYNEQFF.

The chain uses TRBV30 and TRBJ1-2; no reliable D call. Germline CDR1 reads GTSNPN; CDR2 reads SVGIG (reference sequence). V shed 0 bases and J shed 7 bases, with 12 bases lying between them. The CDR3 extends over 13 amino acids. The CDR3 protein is CAWSVGQPTGYTF. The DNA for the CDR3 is TGTGCCTGGAGTGTTGGGCAGCCGACTGGCTACACCTTC.

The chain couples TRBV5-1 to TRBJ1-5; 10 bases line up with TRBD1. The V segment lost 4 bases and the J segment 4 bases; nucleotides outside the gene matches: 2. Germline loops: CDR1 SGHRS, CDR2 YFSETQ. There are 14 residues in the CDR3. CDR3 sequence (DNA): TGCGCCAGCAGCCCGGGACAGGGGAATCAGCCCCAGCATTTT. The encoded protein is CASSPGQGNQPQHF. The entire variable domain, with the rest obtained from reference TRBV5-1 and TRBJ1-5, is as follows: KAGVTQTPRYLIKTRGQQVTLSCSPISGHRSVSWYQQTPGQGLQFLFEYFSETQRNKGNFPGRFSGRQFSNSRSEMNVSTLELGDSALYLCASSPGQGNQPQHFGDGTRLSIL.

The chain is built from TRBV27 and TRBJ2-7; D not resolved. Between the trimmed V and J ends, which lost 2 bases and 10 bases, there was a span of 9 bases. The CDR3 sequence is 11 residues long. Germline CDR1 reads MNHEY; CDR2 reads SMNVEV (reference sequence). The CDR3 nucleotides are TGTGCCAGCAGTTTAGGGCCTTCTCAGTACTTC. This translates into CASSLGPSQYF.